These 27 T cell receptor beta chains share one sample of origin, sequenced in a study of human T cells and chemical hapten exposure. Unfractionated whole blood yielded total RNA. The library tagged each cDNA molecule with unique molecular identifiers. TCRdb recomputed calls from the reads with MiXCR, one row per CDR3 protein. The repertoire holds 100,000 to 150,000 distinct CDR3 sequences, with 8% to 9.5% as singletons. The specimen sequenced was whole blood. The source is a human donor in good health. Some clones in this sample may be carry-over from other donors' samples.

This clonotype was recorded a few times. The chain recombines TRBV10-2 with TRBJ2-5; tentatively, D is TRBD1 (6 bases). The germline CDR1 and CDR2 sequences are WSHSY and SAAADI. V was trimmed by 2 bases and J by 1 base, leaving 11 bases between them. The CDR3 runs 15 residues. This chain's CDR3 is CASSEPGASQETQYF. CDR3 DNA sequence: TGCGCCAGCAGTGAGCCAGGGGCTTCCCAAGAGACCCAGTACTTC.

This clonotype was seen many times. The CDR3 spells CASSLGNPGEPQHF. As DNA, the CDR3 is TGTGCCAGCAGCTTGGGTAACCCCGGGGAGCCCCAGCATTTT. The genes are TRBV7-9 and TRBJ1-5, with unresolved D. Between the trimmed V and J ends, which lost 3 bases and 8 bases, there was a span of 14 bases. Germline-derived CDR1 and CDR2 are SEHNR and FQNEAQ (reference sequence). The CDR3 totals 14 residues.

This clonotype was found many times. The chain joins TRBV5-1 to TRBJ1-2, with D uncertain. CDR3 size: 15 residues. The V and J ends lost 0 bases and 0 bases respectively, with 9 bases between them. Germline CDR1 reads SGHRS; CDR2 reads YFSETQ. The CDR3 spells CASSLDGSPNYGYTF. The CDR3 nucleotides are TGCGCCAGCAGCTTGGACGGCAGTCCTAACTATGGCTACACCTTC.

This clonotype was seen many times. V gene TRBV6-5 combines with J gene TRBJ1-2, with 7 bases identical to TRBD1. CDR1 and CDR2 (germline): MNHEY, SVGAGI. The V and J ends lost 5 bases and 4 bases, in that order; junction bases with no gene match: 7. The CDR3 has 14 amino acids. CDR3 sequence (DNA): TGTGCCAGCAGTCTCGGACAGGCCCCCTATGGCTACACCTTC. Its protein product is CASSLGQAPYGYTF.

This clonotype has ten or more counts. This sequence joins TRBV27 and TRBJ2-7; D is unclear. The germline gives CDR1 MNHEY, CDR2 SMNVEV (reference sequence). Trimming stripped 2 bases from V and 6 bases from J, with 14 bases between. There are 14 residues in the CDR3. This chain's CDR3 is CASSLKGAGSEQYF. CDR3 DNA: TGTGCCAGCAGTTTAAAAGGAGCCGGTTCCGAGCAGTACTTC.

This clonotype was seen ten or more times. This rearrangement joins TRBV7-9 to TRBJ2-2, with 7 bases aligning to TRBD2. The CDR3 has 15 amino acids. Germline V gene lookup returns CDR1 SEHNR and CDR2 FQNEAQ (reference sequence). V trimming: 2 bases; J trimming: 6 bases; junction bases outside the gene matches: 6. CDR3 bases: TGTGCCAGCAGCTTAAAGGCGGGAGCGGCCGGGGAGCTGTTTTTT. Translating it yields CASSLKAGAAGELFF.

This clonotype turned up a few times. J is TRBJ2-1 and V is TRBV7-2; 7 bases match TRBD2. The CDR3 has 15 amino acids. Germline V gene lookup returns CDR1 SGHTA and CDR2 FQGNSA. The trim removed 1 base at V and 5 bases at J, leaving 5 bases unmatched. The DNA for the CDR3 is TGTGCCAGCAGCTTAGTCGCGGGGGTTGACAATGAGCAGTTCTTC. Its translation is CASSLVAGVDNEQFF.

Only a few counts were recorded for this clonotype. This rearrangement joins TRBV27 to TRBJ1-2; 8 bases line up with TRBD1. This CDR3 is built from 14 residues. With V trimmed by 5 bases and J by 0 bases, 2 bases remained unmatched. Germline CDR1 reads MNHEY; CDR2 reads SMNVEV (reference sequence). CDR3 DNA sequence: TGTGCCAGCAGTCCAGGGGGCCCTAACTATGGCTACACCTTC. Translated: CASSPGGPNYGYTF.

A few counts support this clonotype. The chain recombines TRBV29-1 with TRBJ2-2, with D possibly matching TRBD1 (5 bases). This CDR3 is 14 amino acids long. CDR1 is SQVTM and CDR2 is ANQGSEA in the germline V gene. The V end lost 6 bases, the J end lost 3 bases, and 14 bases lay between the germline ends. CDR3 DNA: TGCAGCGTGTCGACCAGGGCCTACACCGGGGAGCTGTTTTTT. It encodes CSVSTRAYTGELFF.

This clonotype was observed many times. The genes are TRBV29-1 and TRBJ1-4; no definite D call. The CDR3 runs 11 residues. CDR1 is SQVTM, CDR2 ANQGSEA, per germline. Deletions cut 7 bases from V and 5 bases from J, with 8 bases between. The CDR3 protein is CSGRENEKLFF. CDR3 sequence (DNA): TGCAGCGGCCGGGAGAATGAAAAACTGTTTTTT.

This chain uses TRBV19 with TRBJ2-7, with 8 bases identical to TRBD1. The junction had 4 bases not matched to a gene; V was cut back by 3 bases and J by 0 bases. This CDR3 comprises 15 residues. The V gene's germline CDR1 is LNHDA and CDR2 SQIVND (reference sequence). The CDR3 region is CASSIEGTGSYEQYF. In DNA, the CDR3 is TGTGCCAGTAGTATCGAAGGGACAGGCTCCTACGAGCAGTACTTC.

This clonotype showed up many times. The gene calls are TRBV6-6 and TRBJ2-3; TRBD2 agrees at 10 bases. CDR1 is MNHNY, CDR2 SVGAGI, per germline (reference sequence). J lost 4 bases, V lost 0 bases, and 10 bases had no gene match. The CDR3 spans 18 residues. In DNA form, the CDR3 reads TGTGCCAGCAGTTACTCGATGACCGGACTAGCGGAGGCAGATACGCAGTATTTT. Translating it yields CASSYSMTGLAEADTQYF.

The sample holds a few counts of this clonotype. The chain couples TRBV13 to TRBJ2-5, with 9 bases matching TRBD1. V trimming: 1 base; J trimming: 4 bases; junction bases outside the gene matches: 4. Germline-derived CDR1 and CDR2 are PRHDT and FYEKMQ (reference sequence). The CDR3 runs to 15 residues. The CDR3: CASSLAGQGGETQYF. The CDR3 nucleotides are TGTGCCAGCAGCTTAGCGGGACAGGGAGGAGAGACCCAGTACTTC.

This clonotype turned up a few times. The chain couples TRBV19 to TRBJ1-3, with D tentatively TRBD1 (5 bases). Deletions cut 2 bases from V and 2 bases from J, with 7 bases between. Germline-derived CDR1 and CDR2 are LNHDA and SQIVND (reference sequence). The CDR3 runs to 14 residues. CDR3 amino acids: CASSIQGAGNTIYF. DNA for the CDR3: TGTGCCAGTAGTATACAGGGCGCTGGAAACACCATATATTTT. Full variable domain (missing parts from reference TRBV19 and TRBJ1-3): DGGITQSPKYLFRKEGQNVTLSCEQNLNHDAMYWYRQDPGQGLRLIYYSQIVNDFQKGDIAEGYSVSREKKESFPLTVTSAQKNPTAFYLCASSIQGAGNTIYFGEGSWLTVV.

This clonotype has just a few counts. The V and J genes are TRBV5-1 and TRBJ1-1; maybe TRBD1 (5 bases). From germline, CDR1 is SGHRS and CDR2 YFSETQ. This CDR3 has 15 amino acids. The ends were cut back, 4 bases at V and 5 bases at J, with 18 bases in the middle. CDR3 in DNA: TGCGCCAGCAGCACCCGCCGACAGCCGGGGACTGAAGCTTTCTTT. Amino acid sequence: CASSTRRQPGTEAFF.

Ten or more counts support this clonotype. The chain combines TRBV10-3 with TRBJ1-1, with no clear D. This CDR3 has 14 residues. V was pared by 2 bases and J by 1 base, with 8 bases between. Germline-derived CDR1 and CDR2 are ENHRY and SYGVKD. The CDR3 spells CAISEKDGNTEAFF. In nucleotides, the CDR3 is TGTGCCATCAGTGAGAAAGATGGGAACACTGAAGCTTTCTTT.

As regards this clonotype: A read error is possible here, since a much larger clone lies one base away. The chain links TRBV7-9 to TRBJ2-2, with 7 positions matching TRBD1. The junction had 8 bases not matched to a gene; V was cut back by 5 bases and J by 5 bases. This CDR3 is 15 amino acids long. The germline gives CDR1 SEHNR, CDR2 FQNEAQ (reference sequence). CDR3 protein: CASSKMDRPTGELFF. DNA for the CDR3: TGTGCCAGCAGCAAAATGGACAGGCCTACCGGGGAGCTGTTTTTT.

This clonotype was seen more than once but under ten times. The chain links TRBV12-3 or TRBV12-4 to TRBJ2-2; D is uncertain. The CDR3 loop spans 14 amino acids. Trimming cost V 7 bases and J 5 bases, with 14 bases left between them. As DNA, the CDR3 is TGTGCCAGCACTTGGGGTCGGACGACCGGGGAGCTGTTTTTT. Translated: CASTWGRTTGELFF.

The chain recombines TRBV29-1 with TRBJ2-1; TRBD2 matches 10 bases. The length of the CDR3 is 13 residues. The germline gives CDR1 SQVTM, CDR2 ANQGSEA. Trimming removed 6 bases from V and 7 bases from J; junction bases left unmatched: 6. For the CDR3, the DNA is TGCAGCGTCTACCATAGCGGGGGGAATGAGCAGTTCTTC. Translated, it gives CSVYHSGGNEQFF.

A few counts support this clonotype. This chain joins TRBV6-1 and TRBJ2-2; 10 positions agree with TRBD1. The CDR3 covers 16 residues. Germline CDR1 MNHNS, CDR2 SASEGT. V trimming: 2 bases; J trimming: 4 bases; junction bases outside the gene matches: 4. CDR3 amino acids: CASSEMDRGTTGELFF. CDR3 DNA: TGTGCCAGCAGTGAAATGGACAGGGGGACCACCGGGGAGCTGTTTTTT.

Only a few counts were recorded for this clonotype. This sequence joins TRBV5-1 and TRBJ2-1; 9 positions match TRBD2. CDR1 SGHRS and CDR2 YFSETQ come from the germline V gene. Trimming at V came to 3 bases and at J to 8 bases, leaving 9 bases not matched to a gene. There are 15 residues in the CDR3. Written as DNA, the CDR3 is TGCGCCAGCAGCTCCAGCGGGAGGAGGATGGATGAGCAGTTCTTC. Translated, it gives CASSSSGRRMDEQFF.

The CDR3 DNA follows: TGTGCCAGCAGATACTTAGAGACAGGGGAAACCTATGGCTACACCTTC. Amino acid sequence: CASRYLETGETYGYTF. V and J are TRBV7-2 and TRBJ1-2; TRBD1 matches at 8 bases. The CDR3 totals 16 residues. Germline V lookup: CDR1 SGHTA, CDR2 FQGNSA. Trimming took 6 bases from V and 4 from J; bases not matched to a gene: 13.

This clonotype was seen a handful of times. The V gene is TRBV5-1, the J gene TRBJ2-5; no firm D call. Trimming removed 3 bases at V and 1 base at J, with 4 bases between. Germline V gene data show CDR1 as SGHRS and CDR2 as YFSETQ. This CDR3 spans 12 amino acids. The CDR3 spells CASSSSQETQYF. CDR3 bases: TGCGCCAGCAGCTCCAGCCAAGAGACCCAGTACTTC.

This clonotype appeared many times. The rearrangement joins TRBV7-9 to TRBJ1-1; the D gene is possibly TRBD1 (6 bases). Germline loops: CDR1 SEHNR, CDR2 FQNEAQ (reference sequence). This CDR3 has 13 amino acids. V was clipped by 4 bases and J by 0 bases, with 6 bases between them. The CDR3 region has the DNA TGTGCCAGCAGCTGGACAGTGAACACTGAAGCTTTCTTT. Translation gives CASSWTVNTEAFF.

In its sample, this clonotype was seen many times. V is TRBV12-3 or TRBV12-4 and J is TRBJ1-2, with D hard to call. V was cut by 3 bases and J by 2 bases, with 4 bases left in between. The CDR3 has 12 amino acids. CDR3 DNA: TGTGCCAGCAGTTTCCCAAACTATGGCTACACCTTC. Protein sequence: CASSFPNYGYTF.

This clonotype was observed at least ten times. CDR3 bases: TGTGCCAGCAGCCGAGGTCGGGATAGAGAAACTGCAACTAATGAAAAACTGTTTTTT. Translated, it gives CASSRGRDRETATNEKLFF. The chain links TRBV7-3 to TRBJ1-4; D is uncertain. CDR3 length: 19 residues. The V end was cut by 5 bases, the J end by 0 bases, with 22 bases between. In germline, CDR1 is SGHTA, CDR2 FQGTGA.

The chain is built from TRBV6-2 or TRBV6-3 and TRBJ1-6, with 9 bases aligning to TRBD1. The CDR3 is made up of 18 amino acids. J lost 3 bases, V lost 0 bases, and 6 bases had no gene match. The germline CDR1 and CDR2 sequences are MNHEY and SVGEGT. CDR3 amino acids: CASSYSTGTGNYNSPLHF. As DNA, the CDR3 is TGTGCCAGCAGTTACTCAACCGGGACAGGGAACTATAATTCACCCCTCCACTTT.